The present TCR beta chain was sequenced within a study of cytomegalovirus exposure and HLA in healthy donors. Findings of the study overall: In a later analysis, specific HLA alleles were associated with approximately 17,000 TCR beta sequences at a 0.05 false discovery rate. Later analysis showed TCR association rates varying by HLA locus, highest for DRB1 and lowest for HLA-C.

Use of 60 Vbeta and 13 Jbeta primers characterized the PCR. The authors' processing: Unique TCR beta chains numbered around 75 million in a later analysis, with roughly 10 million shared. The assay was immunoSEQ multiplex PCR, and TCRdb's table has in-frame clones only and misses some. V and J calls and clone size follow that table, whereas D and trimming were derived from the DNA. The sample holds 85,000 to 100,000 clones, around four fifths seen once. Concerning this clone itself: Its antigen is not identified.

The germline gives CDR1 MNHEY, CDR2 SVGAGI. The V gene end was trimmed by 2 bases and the J gene end by 5 bases; junction bases not matched to a gene: 3. The CDR3 is 14 amino acids. Sequenced input: PBMCs. This TCR derives from a woman aged 60 to 75 in good health and CMV-seronegative. The chain employs TRBV6-5 and TRBJ2-1; TRBD1 aligns across 7 bases. Here the CDR3 reads CASSYRQGHNEQFF. The CDR3 bases are TGTGCCAGCAGTTACCGACAGGGCCACAATGAGCAGTTCTTC.